This T cell receptor beta chain was sequenced during a study of T cells after yellow fever vaccination. As for the study in general: With SMART-Seq v4 Ultra Low Input, the fractions containing low cell numbers were prepared. Broader study findings: Clones that expanded after primary vaccination mostly reappeared after the booster (around 96% CD4, roughly 87% CD8).

About this clonotype: Its antigen remains unidentified.

5'RACE template switching produced TCR cDNA carrying a universal primer site and UMIs. TCRdb re-called the 5' RACE reads through MiXCR, storing one row per CDR3 protein. Here the sample spans some 350,000 distinct CDR3 sequences, roughly 3.9% being singletons. V lost 5 bases to trimming and J lost 6 bases; unmatched junction nucleotides: 5. This CDR3 contains 13 residues. Per germline, CDR1 SGHRS and CDR2 YFSETQ. This clonotype was sampled from a young man who received the YFV17D yellow fever vaccine. Sample: PBMCs, taken 5 days after the yellow fever booster vaccination. The genes are TRBV5-1 and TRBJ1-2; 9 bases are shared with TRBD1. This CDR3 is CASRPTGGNGYTF. CDR3 coding DNA: TGCGCCAGCAGACCTACAGGGGGCAATGGCTACACCTTC.